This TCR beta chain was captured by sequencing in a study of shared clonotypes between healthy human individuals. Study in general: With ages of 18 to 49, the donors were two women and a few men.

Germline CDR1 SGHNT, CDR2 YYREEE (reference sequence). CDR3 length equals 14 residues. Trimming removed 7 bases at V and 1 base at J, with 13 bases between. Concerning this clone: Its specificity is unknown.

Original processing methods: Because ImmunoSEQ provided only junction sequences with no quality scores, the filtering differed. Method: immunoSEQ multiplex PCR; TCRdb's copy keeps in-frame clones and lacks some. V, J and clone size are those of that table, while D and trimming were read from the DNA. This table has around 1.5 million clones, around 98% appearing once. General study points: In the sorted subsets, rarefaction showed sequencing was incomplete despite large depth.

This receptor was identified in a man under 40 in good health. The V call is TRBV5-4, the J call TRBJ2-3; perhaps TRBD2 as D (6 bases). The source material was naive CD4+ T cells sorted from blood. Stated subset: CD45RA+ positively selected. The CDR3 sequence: CASRPLAGTDTQYF. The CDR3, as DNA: TGTGCCAGCCGACCTTTAGCGGGCACAGATACGCAGTATTTT.